Listed here are 28 T cell receptor beta chains from one sample, sequenced in a study of blood T cell repertoires in COVID-19. Clones were read by immunoSEQ multiplex PCR, and TCRdb kept only the in-frame ones, dropping some. This sample carries fewer than 200,000 clones, about 85% of them seen once, and the ten largest clones take around 8.1%. Input material: peripheral blood. The source of these receptors is a woman aged 55-69 years with COVID-19, enrolled during active disease.

J is TRBJ2-1 and V is TRBV11-2, with TRBD2 matching 13 bases. Trimming took 1 base from V and 10 from J; bases not matched to a gene: 7. Germline loops: CDR1 SGHAT, CDR2 FQNNGV. The CDR3 runs to 16 residues. The chain's CDR3 is CASSLVLAGGPREQFF. DNA for the CDR3: TGTGCCAGCAGCTTAGTACTAGCGGGGGGGCCACGGGAGCAGTTCTTC.

The V call is TRBV3-1 (or the pseudogene TRBV3-2), the J call TRBJ1-2, with 8 bases aligning to TRBD1. Germline loops: CDR1 LGHDT, CDR2 YNNKEL (reference sequence). The CDR3 is 16 amino acids. V lost 1 base, J lost 4 bases, and 8 bases stayed unmatched. The CDR3 nucleotides are TGTGCCAGCAGCCAAGGCAGGGGGCAGGAAGGCTATGGCTACACCTTC. It translates to CASSQGRGQEGYGYTF.

The chain has TRBV11-3 and TRBJ2-2, with 9 bases matching TRBD1. CDR1 and CDR2 from the germline V gene are SGHNT and YENEEA. This CDR3 contains 16 residues. The junction had 7 bases not matched to a gene; V was cut back by 6 bases and J by 2 bases. CDR3 in DNA: TGTGCCAGCAGTCCTGGACAGGGGAAAAACACCGGGGAGCTGTTTTTT. Its protein is CASSPGQGKNTGELFF.

The chain employs TRBV12-3 or TRBV12-4 and TRBJ1-2; D unclear. V was cut by 6 bases and J by 6 bases, with 11 bases left in between. The CDR3 runs to 12 residues. CDR3: CASSLFEDGYTF. CDR3 in DNA: TGTGCCAGCAGCCTGTTTGAGGATGGCTACACCTTC.

The rearrangement uses TRBV3-1 (or the pseudogene TRBV3-2) and TRBJ2-7, with 9 bases fitting TRBD2. Germline CDR1 and CDR2: LGHDT and YNNKEL (reference sequence). This CDR3 comprises 15 residues. After removal of 4 bases from V and 2 bases from J, the junction contained 6 bases not matched to a gene. The CDR3 DNA reads as TGTGCCAGCAGCCCCGGCAGCGGGGGGACCTACGAGCAGTACTTC. It yields the protein CASSPGSGGTYEQYF.

This clone was seen only once. The rearrangement joins TRBV29-1 to TRBJ2-1; possibly TRBD1 for D (5 bases). V dropped 6 bases and J dropped 9 bases, with 18 bases sitting between them. CDR1 and CDR2 (germline): SQVTM, ANQGSEA. CDR3 length: 13 residues. The chain's CDR3 is CSVGHLLRTEQFF. The CDR3 DNA follows: TGCAGCGTCGGACATCTTTTAAGGACTGAGCAGTTCTTC.

The chain is built from TRBV18 and TRBJ2-2, with TRBD2 matching 11 bases. Germline V gene data show CDR1 as KGHSH and CDR2 as LQKENI. This CDR3 contains 16 residues. V shed 2 bases and J 6 bases; nucleotides not matched to a gene: 5. In DNA form, the CDR3 reads TGTGCCAGCTCACCAAGACTAGCGGGAAGGGCCGGGGAGCTGTTTTTT. Its protein product is CASSPRLAGRAGELFF.

The J gene is TRBJ1-5, the V gene TRBV7-2; 7 bases fit TRBD1. This CDR3 comprises 15 residues. Per germline, CDR1 SGHTA and CDR2 FQGNSA. V lost 1 base, J lost 4 bases, and 4 bases stayed unmatched. In nucleotides, the CDR3 is TGTGCCAGCAGCTTAGATGCGACAGGGAATCAGCCCCAGCATTTT. Translation: CASSLDATGNQPQHF.

The V call is TRBV7-3, the J call TRBJ1-1, with TRBD1 identical over 8 bases. CDR1 is SGHTA and CDR2 is FQGTGA in the germline V gene. V lost 6 bases, J lost 1 base, and 4 bases stayed unmatched. The CDR3 contains 14 residues. The CDR3 DNA sequence: TGTGCCAGCAGGGCTGGGACAGGGAACACTGAAGCTTTCTTT. As protein: CASRAGTGNTEAFF.

The chain links TRBV6-5 to TRBJ2-7; D is unclear. V lost 7 bases to trimming and J lost 1 base, with 8 bases between them. Germline assignment: CDR1 MNHEY and CDR2 SVGAGI. The CDR3 contains 12 residues. In DNA form, the CDR3 reads TGTGCCAGCAATGCACAGTCCTACGAGCAGTACTTC. It yields the protein CASNAQSYEQYF.

This chain uses TRBV5-1 with TRBJ1-1, with TRBD1 identical over 9 bases. This CDR3 has 14 amino acids. The V and J ends lost 4 bases and 1 base, in that order; junction bases with no gene match: 2. Germline V lookup: CDR1 SGHRS, CDR2 YFSETQ. CDR3 DNA sequence: TGCGCCAGCAGCATGACAGGGGGGAACACTGAAGCTTTCTTT. This sequence encodes CASSMTGGNTEAFF.

The chain employs TRBV29-1 and TRBJ1-1; 7 nucleotides agree with TRBD1. Germline CDR1 reads SQVTM; CDR2 reads ANQGSEA. The trim removed 7 bases at V and 6 bases at J, leaving 11 bases unmatched. The CDR3 length is 13 residues. The CDR3 region has the DNA TGCAGCGCAGGGGGGACAGCCCCTTCTGAAGCTTTCTTT. It yields the protein CSAGGTAPSEAFF.

The J gene is TRBJ1-1, the V gene TRBV11-2, with 12 bases that match TRBD1. CDR1 and CDR2 (germline): SGHAT, FQNNGV. This CDR3 contains 14 residues. Trimming at V came to 6 bases and at J to 4 bases, leaving 3 bases not matched to a gene. CDR3: CASRGDRGPTEAFF. In nucleotides, the CDR3 is TGTGCCAGCAGGGGGGACAGGGGGCCCACTGAAGCTTTCTTT.

The chain employs TRBV9 and TRBJ1-5; D remains ambiguous. This CDR3 has 13 residues. CDR1 is SGDLS and CDR2 is YYNGEE in the germline V gene. V was pared by 4 bases and J by 2 bases, with 7 bases between. In DNA, the CDR3 is TGTGCCAGCAGCTCTCAGGGCAATCAGCCCCAGCATTTT. This codes for CASSSQGNQPQHF.

The genes are TRBV6-5 and TRBJ2-3, with 12 nucleotides matching TRBD2. The CDR3 has 15 residues. The ends lost 7 bases at V and 0 bases at J; junction bases unmatched: 2. The germline V gene encodes CDR1 MNHEY and CDR2 SVGAGI. The CDR3: CASILAGGSTDTQYF. Written as DNA, the CDR3 is TGTGCCAGCATTCTAGCGGGGGGGAGCACAGATACGCAGTATTTT.

This chain connects TRBV11-2 to TRBJ2-2; D uncertain. The V end was cut by 0 bases, the J end by 1 base, with 3 bases between. Per the germline V gene, CDR1 is SGHAT and CDR2 is FQNNGV. The CDR3 has 14 amino acids. The CDR3 coding sequence is TGTGCCAGCAGCTTAGACCGGAACACCGGGGAGCTGTTTTTT. Protein product: CASSLDRNTGELFF.

The chain is built from TRBV18 and TRBJ1-6; no definite D call. Germline V gene sequence: CDR1 KGHSH, CDR2 LQKENI. V was clipped by 2 bases and J by 4 bases, with 9 bases between them. The length of the CDR3 is 15 residues. The CDR3 is CASSPGSLYNSPLHF. CDR3 coding DNA: TGTGCCAGCTCACCAGGGAGTTTGTATAATTCACCCCTCCACTTT. The entire variable domain, with the rest obtained from reference TRBV18 and TRBJ1-6, is as follows: NAGVMQNPRHLVRRRGQEARLRCSPMKGHSHVYWYRQLPEEGLKFMVYLQKENIIDESGMPKERFSAEFPKEGPSILRIQQVVRGDSAAYFCASSPGSLYNSPLHFGNGTRLTVT.

The chain carries TRBV27 and TRBJ1-4; tentative D call: TRBD1 (6 bases). In germline, CDR1 is MNHEY, CDR2 SMNVEV (reference sequence). The CDR3 has 17 residues. The V gene lost 2 bases and the J gene lost 6 bases, with 19 bases spanning the gap. CDR3: CASSLDPRDTIYEKLFF. The CDR3 DNA follows: TGTGCCAGCAGTTTAGACCCCCGGGACACTATTTATGAAAAACTGTTTTTT.

This clone showed up just a few times. The identical CDR3 is also encoded by other nucleotide sequences in the sample. V is TRBV6-5 and J is TRBJ1-5; D perhaps matches TRBD1 (5 bases). Germline CDR1 MNHEY, CDR2 SVGAGI. Trimming cost V 6 bases and J 7 bases, with 10 bases left between them. The CDR3 loop spans 12 amino acids. The chain's CDR3 is CASRPGGQPQHF. In DNA, the CDR3 is TGTGCCAGCAGGCCGGGGGGACAGCCCCAGCATTTT.

About this clone: At one boundary the junction diverges from the germline segment, which might be a read error. The chain uses TRBV20-1 and TRBJ2-7; D is unresolved. This CDR3 has 11 amino acids. The V gene's germline CDR1 is DFQATT and CDR2 SNEGSKA (reference sequence). The DNA of the CDR3 is TGCAGTGCTCTACTTTCCTACGAACAGTACTTC. Translation: CSALLSYEQYF.

The V and J genes are TRBV11-2 and TRBJ1-2, with a weak D call TRBD1 (6 bases). CDR1 is SGHAT and CDR2 is FQNNGV in the germline V gene. Deletions cut 5 bases from V and 0 bases from J, with 16 bases between. The CDR3 has 16 residues. The CDR3 DNA reads TGTGCCAGCAGCGCCCTCCGGGACACAACTAACTATGGCTACACCTTC. Translated: CASSALRDTTNYGYTF.

The rearrangement uses TRBV18 and TRBJ2-5; 9 nucleotides line up with TRBD1. This CDR3 spans 15 amino acids. V lost 6 bases and J lost 4; bases outside the gene matches: 9. Germline CDR1 reads KGHSH; CDR2 reads LQKENI. The CDR3 region has the DNA TGTGCCAGCTCGTCGGGACAGGGTTTGGGAGAGACCCAGTACTTC. Protein product: CASSSGQGLGETQYF.

The J gene is TRBJ2-1, the V gene TRBV29-1; 7 bases match TRBD1. V was clipped by 7 bases and J by 5 bases; unmatched bases: 17. CDR3 length: 16 amino acids. Germline CDR1 and CDR2: SQVTM and ANQGSEA. CDR3: CSGVPGQPQLNNEQFF. CDR3 nucleotide sequence: TGCAGCGGTGTACCGGGACAGCCACAATTAAACAATGAGCAGTTCTTC.

The V call is TRBV7-3, the J call TRBJ1-1; 7 bases agree with TRBD1. V shed 5 bases, J shed 8 bases, and the junction held 8 bases outside the gene matches. Germline V gene sequence: CDR1 SGHTA, CDR2 FQGTGA. The CDR3 loop spans 13 amino acids. The chain's CDR3 is CASSPGTAAEAFF. The CDR3 bases are TGTGCCAGCAGCCCCGGGACAGCAGCCGAAGCTTTCTTT.

A single count supports this clone. The rearrangement links TRBV7-9 to TRBJ2-7; 8 nucleotides agree with TRBD1. V lost 5 bases to trimming and J lost 2 bases; unmatched junction nucleotides: 5. The length of the CDR3 is 14 residues. Germline assignment: CDR1 SEHNR and CDR2 FQNEAQ (reference sequence). The CDR3 nucleotides read TGTGCCAGCAGCCGTTCGGGACAGGCCTACGAGCAGTACTTC. Its protein is CASSRSGQAYEQYF.

The CDR3 sequence: CASSPQGNLGNTEAFF. The CDR3 bases are TGTGCCAGCAGCCCACAGGGCAACCTAGGGAACACTGAAGCTTTCTTT. The chain links TRBV27 to TRBJ1-1, with a weak D call TRBD1 (6 bases). Trimming left V 6 bases short and J 1 base short, with 18 bases between. Per germline, CDR1 MNHEY and CDR2 SMNVEV (reference sequence). The CDR3 extends over 16 amino acids.

This clone was detected a few times. This rearrangement joins TRBV5-8 to TRBJ1-6, with 7 positions matching TRBD1. Trimming removed 4 bases from V and 4 bases from J; junction bases left unmatched: 8. The V gene's germline CDR1 is SGHTS and CDR2 YDEGEE. CDR3 length: 16 amino acids. DNA for the CDR3: TGTGCCAGCAGCCAAGAACAGGGGTCGTATAATTCACCCCTCCACTTT. Translating gives CASSQEQGSYNSPLHF.

The chain links TRBV15 to TRBJ1-3; D uncertain. The germline V gene has CDR1 LNHNV and CDR2 YYDKDF (reference sequence). V was trimmed by 8 bases and J by 1 base, leaving 6 bases between them. The length of the CDR3 is 12 residues. The CDR3: CATQESGNTIYF. CDR3 bases: TGTGCCACCCAAGAGTCTGGAAACACCATATATTTT.